Ten or more counts support the clone carrying this T cell receptor beta chain. Its antigen is still unknown. This sample is part of a study of neurological immune-mediated disorders. The CDR3 has 13 amino acids. Germline lookup yields CDR1 SNHLY and CDR2 FYNNEI. V lost 2 bases to trimming and J lost 2 bases, with 6 bases between them. Study-wide results and limits: Clinical and MRI features did not associate with the cluster found in multiple sclerosis patients. Falling below healthy controls, multiple sclerosis showed the least TCR clonal expansion, while HTLV-1-associated myelopathy showed the most.

Each TCR transcript was tagged with a 10-nucleotide random UMI during 5'RACE. TCRdb called the 5' RACE reads again in MiXCR, with one record for every CDR3 protein. The sample yields about 62,000 distinct CDR3 sequences, approximately 3.7% seen once. This TCR derives from a woman between 50 and 59 years old with multiple sclerosis. The gene calls are TRBV2 and TRBJ1-2; D gene uncertain. The sample comprised PBMCs. The CDR3 here is CASSELGNYGYTF. The CDR3 bases are TGTGCCAGCAGTGAACTGGGGAACTATGGCTACACCTTC.